These 14 T cell receptor beta chains share one sample of origin, sequenced in a study of T-cell reconstitution after alpha-beta-depleted transplantation in children. The TCRbeta library incorporated unique molecular identifiers. TCRdb redid the calling of the PCR reads with MiXCR, one entry per CDR3 protein. The data hold about 980,000 distinct CDR3 sequences, with roughly 29% observed a single time. The starting material was PBMCs, mostly from graft donor cells, obtained 360 days after TCRalphabeta/CD19-depleted stem cell transplant. The source of these receptors is a boy younger than two who had a stem cell transplant for SCID, so the T cells may come from the graft donor.

V usage is TRBV5-1 and J usage is TRBJ2-3; 7 positions agree with TRBD1. CDR1 SGHRS and CDR2 YFSETQ come from the germline V gene. Germline trimming cut 5 bases from V and 0 bases from J; bases unmatched to any gene: 9. CDR3 length: 16 residues. DNA for the CDR3: TGCGCCAGCAGTCTGAAGCCGGGACAGAGCACAGATACGCAGTATTTT. This translates into CASSLKPGQSTDTQYF.

V and J are TRBV7-3 and TRBJ2-1; D gene uncertain. Germline values: CDR1 SGHTA, CDR2 FQGTGA. The germline V and J ends were trimmed by 5 bases and 0 bases, with 14 bases remaining between them. The CDR3 sequence is 16 residues long. The CDR3 DNA follows: TGTGCCAGCAGCACGACCACGACAAGCTCCTACAATGAGCAGTTCTTC. Amino acid sequence: CASSTTTTSSYNEQFF.

The table lists this clonotype with a few counts. This chain uses TRBV20-1 with TRBJ1-5; D is unresolved. The CDR3 totals 16 residues. V was cut by 0 bases and J by 0 bases, with 12 bases left in between. Germline CDR1 DFQATT, CDR2 SNEGSKA (reference sequence). CDR3 sequence reads: CSARDRSGYSNQPQHF. CDR3 coding DNA: TGCAGTGCTAGAGACAGATCGGGCTATAGCAATCAGCCCCAGCATTTT.

The chain recombines TRBV10-3 with TRBJ2-7, with 7 bases lining up with TRBD2. The CDR3 runs to 16 residues. CDR1 and CDR2 (germline): ENHRY, SYGVKD. V lost 11 bases, J lost 5 bases, and 21 bases stayed unmatched. CDR3 coding DNA: TGTGCCGCCGGCGGGGCGGGGGTCGCCCGGTCCCACGAGCAGTACTTC. The encoded protein is CAAGGAGVARSHEQYF.

V usage is TRBV5-1 and J usage is TRBJ2-5; TRBD2 agrees at 9 bases. Germline loops: CDR1 SGHRS, CDR2 YFSETQ. J gave up 4 bases and V 4 bases, and 5 bases lay outside the gene matches. CDR3 length equals 14 residues. The CDR3 nucleotides are TGCGCCAGCAGCCGGAGGCGGGGGGGAGAGACCCAGTACTTC. It encodes CASSRRRGGETQYF.

This clonotype was observed a handful of times. The V gene is TRBV6-2 or TRBV6-3, the J gene TRBJ2-5; 7 bases map to TRBD1. CDR3 size: 14 residues. The J segment lost 2 bases and the V segment lost 7 bases, leaving 7 bases of the junction unmatched. CDR1 is MNHEY, CDR2 SVGEGT, per germline. CDR3 in DNA: TGTGCCAGCACTCGAGGGGGCCTTCAAGAGACCCAGTACTTC. Protein: CASTRGGLQETQYF.

The chain is built from TRBV20-1 and TRBJ1-2; TRBD1 matches at 11 bases. The trim removed 1 base at V and 3 bases at J, leaving 4 bases unmatched. The CDR3 consists of 15 residues. Per the germline V gene, CDR1 is DFQATT and CDR2 is SNEGSKA (reference sequence). CDR3 region: CSARVWTGGHYGYTF. In DNA form, the CDR3 reads TGCAGTGCTAGAGTCTGGACAGGGGGCCACTATGGCTACACCTTC.

The V call is TRBV12-3 or TRBV12-4, the J call TRBJ2-7; 12 bases align to TRBD2. V trimming: 6 bases; J trimming: 0 bases; junction bases outside the gene matches: 12. This CDR3 is 18 amino acids long. CDR3: CASRPGLAGLQSSYEQYF. The CDR3 DNA follows: TGTGCCAGCAGACCGGGACTAGCGGGCCTCCAGAGCTCCTACGAGCAGTACTTC.

The chain employs TRBV29-1 and TRBJ2-1, with D unclear. Trimming removed 6 bases from V and 0 bases from J, with 15 bases in between. This CDR3 comprises 15 residues. The germline gives CDR1 SQVTM, CDR2 ANQGSEA. CDR3 region: CSVVTFPSSYNEQFF. In DNA form, the CDR3 reads TGCAGCGTGGTGACATTTCCGAGCTCCTACAATGAGCAGTTCTTC.

The rearrangement uses TRBV5-1 and TRBJ2-1, with 10 nucleotides matching TRBD2. After removal of 4 bases from V and 0 bases from J, the junction contained 10 bases not matched to a gene. In germline, CDR1 is SGHRS, CDR2 YFSETQ. This CDR3 comprises 18 residues. This CDR3 reads CASSLAPLAGISYNEQFF. As DNA, the CDR3 is TGCGCCAGCAGCCTAGCTCCACTAGCGGGGATCTCCTACAATGAGCAGTTCTTC.

The chain employs TRBV12-3 or TRBV12-4 and TRBJ2-7; maybe TRBD2 (5 bases). Between the trimmed V and J ends, which lost 7 bases and 4 bases, there was a span of 11 bases. The CDR3 length is 12 residues. CDR3 coding DNA: TGTGCCAGCACCTCGGGCGGGTACGAGCAGTACTTC. Translated, it gives CASTSGGYEQYF.

The chain carries TRBV4-3 and TRBJ1-1, with D tentatively TRBD1 (5 bases). This CDR3 spans 15 amino acids. CDR1 is LGHNA and CDR2 is YSLEER in the germline V gene. V lost 0 bases, J lost 3 bases, and 11 bases lay in between. The CDR3 DNA reads as TGCGCCAGCAGCCAAGACAGGGTTGACGACACTGAAGCTTTCTTT. Residues: CASSQDRVDDTEAFF.

The V gene is TRBV20-1, the J gene TRBJ1-5; the D is unclear. V lost 5 bases to trimming and J lost 3 bases, with 14 bases between them. Germline V gene data show CDR1 as DFQATT and CDR2 as SNEGSKA (reference sequence). The CDR3 spans 14 residues. The chain's CDR3 is CSAQRTAVNQPQHF. The CDR3 DNA follows: TGCAGTGCTCAACGGACGGCGGTCAATCAGCCCCAGCATTTT.

This clonotype was counted between two and nine times. The rearrangement joins TRBV20-1 to TRBJ1-1; unclear D gene. Germline V lookup: CDR1 DFQATT, CDR2 SNEGSKA (reference sequence). CDR3 length equals 12 residues. Between the trimmed V and J ends, which lost 0 bases and 14 bases, there was a span of 16 bases. The CDR3 protein is CSARESVRPSFF. The CDR3 DNA sequence: TGCAGTGCTAGAGAGTCCGTCAGGCCCTCCTTCTTT.